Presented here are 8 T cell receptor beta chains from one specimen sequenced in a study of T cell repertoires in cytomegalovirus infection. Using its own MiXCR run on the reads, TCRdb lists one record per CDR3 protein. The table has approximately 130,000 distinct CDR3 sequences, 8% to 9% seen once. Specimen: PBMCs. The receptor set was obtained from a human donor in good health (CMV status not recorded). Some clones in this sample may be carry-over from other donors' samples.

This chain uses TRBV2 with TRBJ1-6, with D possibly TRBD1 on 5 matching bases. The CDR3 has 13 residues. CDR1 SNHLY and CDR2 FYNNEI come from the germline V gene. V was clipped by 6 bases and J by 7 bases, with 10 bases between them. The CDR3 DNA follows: TGTGCCAGCAGGGCGTCAGGGAATTCACCCCTCCACTTT. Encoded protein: CASRASGNSPLHF.

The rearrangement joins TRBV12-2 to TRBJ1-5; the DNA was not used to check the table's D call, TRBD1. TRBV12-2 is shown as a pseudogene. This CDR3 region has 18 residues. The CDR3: CASRLDGQGVTSNQPQHF. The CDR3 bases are TGTGCAAGTCGCTTAGACGGACAGGGGGTAACTAGCAATCAGCCCCAGCATTTT.

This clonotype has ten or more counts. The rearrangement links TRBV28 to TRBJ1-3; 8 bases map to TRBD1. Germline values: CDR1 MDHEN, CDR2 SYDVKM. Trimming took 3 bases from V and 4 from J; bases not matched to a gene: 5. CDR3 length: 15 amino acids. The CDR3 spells CASSLLQGAGNTIYF. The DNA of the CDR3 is TGTGCCAGCAGTTTGCTGCAGGGGGCGGGAAACACCATATATTTT.

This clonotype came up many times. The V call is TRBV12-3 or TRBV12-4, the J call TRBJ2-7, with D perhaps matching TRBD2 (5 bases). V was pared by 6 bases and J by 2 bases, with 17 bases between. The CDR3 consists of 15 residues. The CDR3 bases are TGTGCCAGCAGCCTTGTTCAGCGGAGGCCCTACGAGCAGTACTTC. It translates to CASSLVQRRPYEQYF.

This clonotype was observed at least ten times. This chain's CDR3 is CASSLGQDYEQYF. The DNA of the CDR3 is TGTGCCAGCAGTTTAGGACAGGACTACGAGCAGTACTTC. The chain is built from TRBV28 and TRBJ2-7; 7 bases line up with TRBD1. This CDR3 has 13 amino acids. Germline CDR1 MDHEN, CDR2 SYDVKM. J lost 3 bases, V lost 2 bases, and 1 base had no gene match.

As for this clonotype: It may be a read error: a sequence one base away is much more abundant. CDR3 residues: CASRFGRNTEAFF. For the CDR3, the DNA is TGTGCCAGCAGGTTTGGGAGGAACACTGAAGCTTTCTTT. The chain has TRBV2 and TRBJ1-1; D is uncertain. Per the germline V gene, CDR1 is SNHLY and CDR2 is FYNNEI. This CDR3 is built from 13 residues. Deletions cut 6 bases from V and 1 base from J, with 9 bases between.

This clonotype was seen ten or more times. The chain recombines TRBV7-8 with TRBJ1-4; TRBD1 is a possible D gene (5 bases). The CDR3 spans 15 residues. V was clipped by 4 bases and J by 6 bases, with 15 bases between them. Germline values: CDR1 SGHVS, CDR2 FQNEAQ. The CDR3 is CASSSRAGWDEKLFF. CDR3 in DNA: TGTGCCAGCAGCTCGAGGGCAGGGTGGGATGAAAAACTGTTTTTT.

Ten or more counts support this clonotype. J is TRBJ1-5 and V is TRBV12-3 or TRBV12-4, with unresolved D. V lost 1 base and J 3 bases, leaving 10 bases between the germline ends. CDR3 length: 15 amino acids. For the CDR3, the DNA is TGTGCCAGCAGTTTAGGGCGACGTATCAATCAGCCCCAGCATTTT. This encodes CASSLGRRINQPQHF.